The T cell receptor (beta chain) under discussion was sequenced for a study of identical twins. Trimming took off 2 bases at V and 4 bases at J, with 13 bases between the two ends. This CDR3 is built from 15 residues. Per germline, CDR1 SEHNR and CDR2 FQNEAQ (reference sequence). In TCRdb, the 5' RACE reads were re-called with MiXCR into one record per CDR3 protein. The repertoire holds 300,000 to 400,000 distinct CDR3 sequences, approximately 9.1% seen once, with roughly 8.7% in the top ten. The TCR originated in a woman aged 45-59 years in good health. The chain carries TRBV7-9 and TRBJ2-3; D is perhaps TRBD2 (7 bases). The sample consisted of naive T cells sorted from blood. The CDR3 reads CASSLSRGPADTQYF. The DNA for the CDR3 is TGTGCCAGCAGCTTATCGCGGGGGCCGGCAGATACGCAGTATTTT.